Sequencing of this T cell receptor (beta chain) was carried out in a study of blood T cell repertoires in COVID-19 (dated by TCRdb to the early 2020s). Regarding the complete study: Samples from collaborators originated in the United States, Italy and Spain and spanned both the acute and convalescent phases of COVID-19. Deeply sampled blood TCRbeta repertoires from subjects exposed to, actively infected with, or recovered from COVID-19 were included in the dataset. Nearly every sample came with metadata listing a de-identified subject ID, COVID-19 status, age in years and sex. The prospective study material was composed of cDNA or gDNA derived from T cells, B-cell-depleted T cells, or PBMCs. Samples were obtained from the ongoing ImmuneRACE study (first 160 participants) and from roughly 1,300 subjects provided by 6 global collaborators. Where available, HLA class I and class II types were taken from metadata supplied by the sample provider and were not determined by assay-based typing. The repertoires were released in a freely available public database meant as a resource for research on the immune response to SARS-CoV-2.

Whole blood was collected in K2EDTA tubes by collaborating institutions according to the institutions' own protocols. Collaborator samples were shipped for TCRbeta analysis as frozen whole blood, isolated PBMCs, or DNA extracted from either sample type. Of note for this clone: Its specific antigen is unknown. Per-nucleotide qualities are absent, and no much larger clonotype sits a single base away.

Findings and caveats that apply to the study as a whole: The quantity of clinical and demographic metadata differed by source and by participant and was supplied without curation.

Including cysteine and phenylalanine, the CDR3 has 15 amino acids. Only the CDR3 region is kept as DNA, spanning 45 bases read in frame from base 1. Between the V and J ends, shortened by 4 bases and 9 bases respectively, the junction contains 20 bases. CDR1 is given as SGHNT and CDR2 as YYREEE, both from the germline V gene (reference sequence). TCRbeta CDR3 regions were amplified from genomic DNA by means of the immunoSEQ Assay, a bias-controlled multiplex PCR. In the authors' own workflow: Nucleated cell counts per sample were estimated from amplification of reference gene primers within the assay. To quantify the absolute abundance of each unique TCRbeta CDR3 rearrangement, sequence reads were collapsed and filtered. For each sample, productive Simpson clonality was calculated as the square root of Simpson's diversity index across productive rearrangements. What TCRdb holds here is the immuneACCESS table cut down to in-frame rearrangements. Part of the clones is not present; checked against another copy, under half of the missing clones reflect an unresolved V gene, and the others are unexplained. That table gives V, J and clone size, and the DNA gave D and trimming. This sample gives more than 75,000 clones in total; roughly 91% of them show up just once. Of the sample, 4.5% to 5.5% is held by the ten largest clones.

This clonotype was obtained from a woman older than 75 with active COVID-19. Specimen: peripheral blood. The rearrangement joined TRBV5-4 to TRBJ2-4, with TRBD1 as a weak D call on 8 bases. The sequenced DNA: TGTGCCAGCAGCGACCAACAGGGGGGCGGGGGCATTCAGTACTTC. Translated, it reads CASSDQQGGGGIQYF.